The entry below describes one T cell receptor beta chain. This CDR3 is 15 amino acids long. Germline trimming cut 0 bases from V and 5 bases from J; bases unmatched to any gene: 7. Germline V gene data show CDR1 as GTSNPN and CDR2 as SVGIG (reference sequence). The data were taken from a study of blood T cell repertoires in COVID-19. Assay: immunoSEQ multiplex PCR; the TCRdb copy retains only in-frame clones and omits some. Found here are around 250,000 clones, more than 75% of them singletons; the top ten hold approximately 6%. The origin of this receptor is a woman aged 80 or older with COVID-19, enrolled during active disease. Sequences were obtained from peripheral blood. The chain uses TRBV30 and TRBJ2-1, with 7 positions matching TRBD1. CDR3 nucleotides: TGTGCCTGGAGTGTACTCGGGGACAGCAACAATGAGCAGTTCTTC. This translates into CAWSVLGDSNNEQFF.